This entry describes one TCR beta chain. The antigen is unknown. This entry is derived from a study of CXCR3-negative and CXCR3-positive naive CD8 T cells. The study's findings and limits: In naive cells, CXCR3-negative and CXCR3-positive subsets had similar TRBV-TRBJ usage; memory cells differed. Most assays were run on fresh PBMCs (CXCR3 expression partially decreased after cryopreservation).

Using triplicate sorts, some 300,000 cells were collected each time from every CD8+ T cell subset. Germline V gene lookup returns CDR1 SQVTM and CDR2 ANQGSEA. The CDR3 runs 14 residues. UMI-labeled 5' RACE TRB cDNA libraries were prepared from the cells. Reanalyzing the 5' RACE reads, TCRdb keeps one entry per CDR3 protein, without DNA. The sample spans 45,000 to 75,000 distinct CDR3 sequences; the ten largest clones claim around 0.45%. The chain couples TRBV29-1 to TRBJ1-3; as DNA is missing, the TRBD1 call by TCRdb cannot be tested. This clonotype was sampled from a human donor in good health. Some clones in this sample may be carry-over from other donors' samples. Sample: naive CXCR3- CD8+ T cells from blood. Specified subset: CD45RO-CCR7+CD27+CD95- naive CD8+ T cells lacking CXCR3 (TNR3-). CDR3 sequence reads: CSVSGTDSGNTIYF.